A selection of T cell receptor beta chains follows, all from one sample in a study of OX40 agonist ivuxolimab in advanced cancers. Here immunoSEQ multiplex PCR was the method, and the copy in TCRdb shows in-frame clones only, minus some. This repertoire shows some 80,000 clones, approximately 90% found once; its top ten account for 0.6% to 0.9%. The sample here was CD4+ or CD8+ T cells sorted from blood, taken in a trial of the OX40 agonist ivuxolimab. Source of these receptors: an adult with an advanced solid tumor such as melanoma, head and neck, liver or kidney cancer. Each CDR3 is given with its conserved first and last residue. Fields, in order: J gene, D gene, CDR3 length, V gene, clone size, CDR3 DNA, CDR3 protein. D genes are given only for firm matches. Not every row has a clone size; where given, it reads once, few, many or a size class.

j_call: TRBJ1-1
d_call: .
cdr3_length: 12
v_call: TRBV4-3
clone_size: .
cdr3_nt: TGCGCCAGCAGCCAAGGCAGGGATCCGGCTTTCTTT
cdr3_aa: CASSQGRDPAFF

j_call: TRBJ1-2
d_call: TRBD1
cdr3_length: 17
v_call: TRBV5-4
clone_size: few
cdr3_nt: TGTGCCAGCAGCGCCGGGACAGGGGGAAGAGAGCACTATGGCTACACCTTC
cdr3_aa: CASSAGTGGREHYGYTF

j_call: TRBJ2-1
d_call: .
cdr3_length: 15
v_call: TRBV19
clone_size: .
cdr3_nt: TGTGCCAGTAGTATAACTGGTCCGTCCTACAATGAGCAGTTCTTC
cdr3_aa: CASSITGPSYNEQFF

j_call: TRBJ1-5
d_call: TRBD1
cdr3_length: 15
v_call: TRBV19
clone_size: .
cdr3_nt: TGTGCCAGTATGAGGGGACAGGGAGTAGGACAGCCCCAGCATTTT
cdr3_aa: CASMRGQGVGQPQHF

j_call: TRBJ2-3
d_call: TRBD2
cdr3_length: 15
v_call: TRBV5-1
clone_size: .
cdr3_nt: TGCGCCAGCAGCTGGGCTAGCGGGAGTGCAGATACGCAGTATTTT
cdr3_aa: CASSWASGSADTQYF

j_call: TRBJ2-7
d_call: TRBD1
cdr3_length: 15
v_call: TRBV18
clone_size: .
cdr3_nt: TGTGCCAGCTCCCTTGGACAGGGCAACCCCTACGAGCAGTACTTC
cdr3_aa: CASSLGQGNPYEQYF

j_call: TRBJ1-3
d_call: .
cdr3_length: 15
v_call: TRBV11-2
clone_size: .
cdr3_nt: TGTGCCAGCAGCTTATTAGGGGGCTCTGGAAACACCATATATTTT
cdr3_aa: CASSLLGGSGNTIYF

j_call: TRBJ1-5
d_call: .
cdr3_length: 16
v_call: TRBV9
clone_size: few
cdr3_nt: TGTGCCAGCAGCCCCACCAGCGGGGGGAGCAATCAGCCCCAGCATTTT
cdr3_aa: CASSPTSGGSNQPQHF

j_call: TRBJ1-5
d_call: TRBD1
cdr3_length: 15
v_call: TRBV7-8
clone_size: once
cdr3_nt: TGTGCCAGCAGCTTAGCGGAGACAGGGAACCAGCCCCAGCATTTT
cdr3_aa: CASSLAETGNQPQHF

j_call: TRBJ2-7
d_call: TRBD1
cdr3_length: 15
v_call: TRBV30
clone_size: .
cdr3_nt: TGTGCCTGTGCATTGAGGACAGGGGTTGTTGGCGAGCAGTACTTC
cdr3_aa: CACALRTGVVGEQYF

j_call: TRBJ2-7
d_call: TRBD2
cdr3_length: 14
v_call: TRBV6-5
clone_size: .
cdr3_nt: TGTGCCAGCAGTTACAGTAGCGGGAGGGACGAGCAGTACTTC
cdr3_aa: CASSYSSGRDEQYF

j_call: TRBJ2-1
d_call: TRBD1
cdr3_length: 15
v_call: TRBV5-1
clone_size: .
cdr3_nt: TGCGCCAGCAGCCTGACAGGGAGCACGGGCAATGAGCAGTTCTTC
cdr3_aa: CASSLTGSTGNEQFF

j_call: TRBJ2-3
d_call: .
cdr3_length: 16
v_call: TRBV11-3
clone_size: .
cdr3_nt: TGTGCCAGCAGCTTCGGGACACCGGGGGGCACAGATACGCAGTATTTT
cdr3_aa: CASSFGTPGGTDTQYF

j_call: TRBJ1-6
d_call: .
cdr3_length: 15
v_call: TRBV7-2
clone_size: .
cdr3_nt: TGTGCCAGCAGCTTTGCAGGGGACGGTAATTCACCCCTCCACTTT
cdr3_aa: CASSFAGDGNSPLHF

j_call: TRBJ1-5
d_call: .
cdr3_length: 13
v_call: TRBV29-1
clone_size: .
cdr3_nt: TGCAGCGTTCGGTGGGGGATGGATCAGCCCCAGCATTTT
cdr3_aa: CSVRWGMDQPQHF

j_call: TRBJ1-1
d_call: .
cdr3_length: 15
v_call: TRBV11-2
clone_size: .
cdr3_nt: TGTGCCAGCAGCTTAGTTGGTGGTTTCGGCACTGAAGCTTTCTTT
cdr3_aa: CASSLVGGFGTEAFF

j_call: TRBJ1-1
d_call: .
cdr3_length: 14
v_call: TRBV19
clone_size: .
cdr3_nt: TGTGCCAGTAGTAAACAGGAGGGGGTCACTGAAGCTTTCTTT
cdr3_aa: CASSKQEGVTEAFF

j_call: TRBJ2-6
d_call: TRBD2
cdr3_length: 19
v_call: TRBV6-1
clone_size: once
cdr3_nt: TGTGCCAGCAGTGATGCGGGACTAGCGGGAGGACCTGGGGCCAACGTCCTGACTTTC
cdr3_aa: CASSDAGLAGGPGANVLTF

j_call: TRBJ2-5
d_call: .
cdr3_length: 12
v_call: TRBV6-6
clone_size: once
cdr3_nt: TGTGCCAGCAGTTACTCATTCGTGACCCAGTACTTC
cdr3_aa: CASSYSFVTQYF

j_call: TRBJ2-2
d_call: TRBD1
cdr3_length: 14
v_call: TRBV2
clone_size: .
cdr3_nt: TGTGCCGGACAGGGGGCTTTGGCCACCGGGGAGCTGTTTTTT
cdr3_aa: CAGQGALATGELFF